The 11 T cell receptor beta chains in this list originate from one sample, sequenced in a study of Tregs in tolerant kidney transplant recipients. The data were produced by immunoSEQ multiplex PCR, yet TCRdb's version contains in-frame clones alone and is incomplete. The sample contains tens of thousands of clones, 65% to 85% of which appear only once. The sample was CD4+ T cells from blood. These receptors originate from a human donor in good health.

The chain combines TRBV6-5 with TRBJ2-6; tentative D call: TRBD1 (6 bases). Germline V gene lookup returns CDR1 MNHEY and CDR2 SVGAGI. The CDR3 is 15 residues long. Trimming shortened V by 5 bases and J by 3 bases, and 11 bases separated the two germline ends. The CDR3 DNA is TGTGCCAGCAGTCGAACAGGGCTTGGGGCCAACGTCCTGACTTTC. It codes for CASSRTGLGANVLTF.

The chain combines TRBV2 with TRBJ2-2, with D possibly called TRBD1 or TRBD2 (5 bases each). Germline assignment: CDR1 SNHLY and CDR2 FYNNEI. The CDR3 totals 16 residues. Trimming took off 3 bases at V and 0 bases at J, with 11 bases between the two ends. The CDR3 loop is CASSERGVTNTGELFF. CDR3 bases: TGTGCCAGCAGTGAGCGAGGGGTCACGAACACCGGGGAGCTGTTTTTT.

This chain links TRBV7-8 with TRBJ1-1, with D uncertain. The CDR3 is 14 residues long. The germline CDR1 and CDR2 sequences are SGHVS and FQNEAQ. Trimming took off 5 bases at V and 0 bases at J, with 10 bases between the two ends. CDR3: CASSHQWMNTEAFF. In DNA form, the CDR3 reads TGTGCCAGCAGCCACCAATGGATGAACACTGAAGCTTTCTTT.

The chain has TRBV11-3 and TRBJ2-2, with D maybe TRBD2 (5 bases). V lost 1 base, J lost 3 bases, and 12 bases lay in between. This CDR3 has 16 residues. CDR1 and CDR2 from the germline V gene are SGHNT and YENEEA. The CDR3 sequence: CASSLVRGSYTGELFF. The CDR3 DNA reads as TGTGCCAGCAGCTTAGTCCGTGGGAGCTACACCGGGGAGCTGTTTTTT.

The rearrangement uses TRBV30 and TRBJ2-7, with D hard to call. Looked up from germline, CDR1 is GTSNPN and CDR2 is SVGIG (reference sequence). Trimming cost V 3 bases and J 0 bases, with 12 bases left between them. The CDR3 spans 14 residues. The CDR3 DNA reads as TGTGCCTGGAGGAGGTCGGCGTACTCCTACGAGCAGTACTTC. It specifies CAWRRSAYSYEQYF.

This clone was recorded only once. The CDR3 loop is CASSLGRGLEAFF. The CDR3 DNA reads TGTGCCAGCAGCCTCGGCCGGGGACTTGAAGCTTTCTTT. This sequence joins TRBV7-3 and TRBJ1-1; TRBD1 is a possible D gene (5 bases). The CDR3 length is 13 residues. The germline V and J ends were trimmed by 5 bases and 7 bases, with 14 bases remaining between them. The germline V gene has CDR1 SGHTA and CDR2 FQGTGA. Full variable domain (outside the CDR3, taken from reference TRBV7-3 and TRBJ1-1): GAGVSQTPSNKVTEKGKYVELRCDPISGHTALYWYRQSLGQGPEFLIYFQGTGAADDSGLPNDRFFAVRPEGSVSTLKIQRTERGDSAVYLCASSLGRGLEAFFGQGTRLTVV.

The chain employs TRBV19 and TRBJ1-5, with D possibly TRBD1 on 5 matching bases. This CDR3 contains 17 residues. Looked up from germline, CDR1 is LNHDA and CDR2 is SQIVND (reference sequence). V dropped 4 bases and J dropped 5 bases, with 21 bases sitting between them. The CDR3 here is CASSKYGAQGNDQPQHF. DNA of the CDR3: TGTGCCAGTAGTAAATACGGGGCCCAGGGAAATGATCAGCCCCAGCATTTT.

The V gene is TRBV7-2, the J gene TRBJ2-5; the match to TRBD2 covers 12 bases. From germline, CDR1 is SGHTA and CDR2 FQGNSA. Losses at the gene ends were 3 bases for V and 7 bases for J; bases not matched to a gene: 3. The CDR3 has 14 amino acids. This CDR3 is CASSFPGLAGTQYF. For the CDR3, the DNA is TGTGCCAGCAGCTTCCCGGGACTAGCGGGGACCCAGTACTTC.

The rearrangement uses TRBV28 and TRBJ2-2; the D gene is possibly TRBD2 (7 bases). The V and J ends lost 5 bases and 5 bases respectively, with 18 bases between them. The length of the CDR3 is 16 residues. Germline V gene lookup returns CDR1 MDHEN and CDR2 SYDVKM. CDR3 coding DNA: TGTGCCAGCAGTAGTAGGGGGGGCGTTAAGACCGGGGAGCTGTTTTTT. It codes for CASSSRGGVKTGELFF.

The chain is built from TRBV27 and TRBJ2-1; D might be TRBD1 or TRBD2, each matching 5 bases. Germline V gene lookup returns CDR1 MNHEY and CDR2 SMNVEV (reference sequence). The CDR3 is 12 residues long. V was cut by 6 bases and J by 16 bases, with 19 bases left in between. The CDR3, as DNA: TGTGCCAGCAGATCGGGACCGGGTGGGTTTTTCTTC. This codes for CASRSGPGGFFF.

This sequence joins TRBV5-1 and TRBJ1-4; D is perhaps TRBD1 (5 bases). The germline V gene has CDR1 SGHRS and CDR2 YFSETQ. The V gene lost 0 bases and the J gene lost 6 bases, with 9 bases spanning the gap. The CDR3 contains 14 residues. CDR3 DNA: TGCGCCAGCAGCTTGGGGGGACGATATGAAAAACTGTTTTTT. It encodes CASSLGGRYEKLFF.